The entry that follows covers one T cell receptor beta chain sequence. The sample belongs to a study of blood T cell repertoires in COVID-19. Data came from immunoSEQ multiplex PCR; TCRdb stores just in-frame clones and leaves some out. Of approximately 280,000 clones in the sample, around 84% were seen once. Those enrolled in Seattle joined during active infection and were followed longitudinally afterward. The CDR3 length is 14 residues. Germline V gene sequence: CDR1 LNHDA, CDR2 SQIVND (reference sequence). V dropped 4 bases and J dropped 4 bases, with 11 bases sitting between them. Sequences were obtained from peripheral blood. The genes are TRBV19 and TRBJ2-1, with a possible D match to TRBD1 (5 bases). This TCR derives from a human donor with COVID-19, enrolled during active disease. The donor label of this sample is uncertain. The CDR3 protein is CASSKQEIYNEQFF. CDR3 DNA: TGTGCCAGTAGTAAACAGGAAATATACAATGAGCAGTTCTTC. The variable domain in full, completed from reference TRBV19 and TRBJ2-1, reads DGGITQSPKYLFRKEGQNVTLSCEQNLNHDAMYWYRQDPGQGLRLIYYSQIVNDFQKGDIAEGYSVSREKKESFPLTVTSAQKNPTAFYLCASSKQEIYNEQFFGPGTRLTVL.